This entry features one T cell receptor beta chain sequence. This may arise from a read error, as a much more abundant clone is one base away. This record comes from a study of spatial heterogeneity in lung cancer. The wider study: The mean occurrence of each unique TCR and UMI combination in raw reads exceeded 9.5.

TCRdb recomputed calls from the 5' RACE reads with MiXCR, one row per CDR3 protein. This table has 35,000 to 40,000 distinct CDR3 sequences, under 8% appearing once. Regarding time point: sample taken at primary tumor resection. The J segment lost 8 bases and the V segment lost 3 bases, leaving 8 bases of the junction unmatched. The CDR3 is 14 residues long. Germline-derived CDR1 and CDR2 are SGHTA and FQGTGA. The sequence derives from a female donor with early-stage non-small cell lung cancer. The J gene is TRBJ1-1, the V gene TRBV7-3, with TRBD1 matching over 8 bases. Sequencing used PBMCs, obtained at surgery. CDR3 DNA: TGTGCCAGCAGCTTGGGGCAGGGGGCAAACGAAGCTTTCTTT. Its translation: CASSLGQGANEAFF.